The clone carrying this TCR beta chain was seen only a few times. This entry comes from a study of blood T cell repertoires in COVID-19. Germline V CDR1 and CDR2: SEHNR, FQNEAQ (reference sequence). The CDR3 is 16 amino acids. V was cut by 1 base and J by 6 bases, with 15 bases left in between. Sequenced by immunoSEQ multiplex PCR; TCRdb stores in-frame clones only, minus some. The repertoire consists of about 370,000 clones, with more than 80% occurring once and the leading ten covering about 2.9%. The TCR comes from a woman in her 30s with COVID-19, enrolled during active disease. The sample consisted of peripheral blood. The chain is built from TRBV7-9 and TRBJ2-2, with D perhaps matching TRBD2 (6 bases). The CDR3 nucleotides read TGTGCCAGCAGCTTAGAAGTAACTAGCCGGCCCGGGGAGCTGTTTTTT. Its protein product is CASSLEVTSRPGELFF.